The next 13 T cell receptor beta chains were all read from a single sample in a study of blood T cell repertoires in COVID-19. Libraries were prepared by immunoSEQ multiplex PCR; TCRdb keeps only in-frame clonotypes and omits some of them. The sample holds approximately 210,000 clones, 85% to 90% seen once. Sequencing used peripheral blood. The receptors were gathered from a human donor in a cohort sampled during active COVID-19.

This chain links TRBV5-4 with TRBJ2-3, with D unresolved. Per the germline V gene, CDR1 is SGHNT and CDR2 is YYREEE (reference sequence). This CDR3 has 14 residues. The V end was cut by 1 base, the J end by 3 bases, with 9 bases between. The CDR3 DNA is TGTGCCAGCAGCTTGTTGTCCAGGACAGATACGCAGTATTTT. This translates into CASSLLSRTDTQYF.

This clone has a handful of counts. The gene calls are TRBV18 and TRBJ1-1; no reliable D call. The length of the CDR3 is 11 residues. Trimming stripped 2 bases from V and 10 bases from J, with 8 bases between. Germline CDR1 and CDR2: KGHSH and LQKENI. CDR3 protein: CASSPIAGAFF. The CDR3 DNA follows: TGTGCCAGCTCACCAATTGCGGGAGCTTTCTTT.

The V gene is TRBV2, the J gene TRBJ2-7; TRBD2 aligns across 9 bases. Germline CDR1 reads SNHLY; CDR2 reads FYNNEI. After removal of 7 bases from V and 1 base from J, the junction contained 5 bases not matched to a gene. The CDR3 runs to 14 residues. The CDR3: CASKYTSGSYEQYF. CDR3 coding DNA: TGTGCCAGCAAGTACACTAGCGGGTCCTACGAGCAGTACTTC.

The chain uses TRBV11-2 and TRBJ2-1; TRBD2 matches at 7 bases. Germline-derived CDR1 and CDR2 are SGHAT and FQNNGV. Losses at the gene ends were 5 bases for V and 6 bases for J; bases not matched to a gene: 16. The CDR3 totals 17 residues. DNA for the CDR3: TGTGCCAGCAGCCCAGTTGTCCGGACTAGTCCTGCCAATGAGCAGTTCTTC. Translation: CASSPVVRTSPANEQFF.

The chain links TRBV7-6 to TRBJ2-1, with D unclear. V lost 5 bases and J 0 bases, leaving 11 bases between the germline ends. The CDR3 totals 15 residues. Germline loops: CDR1 SGHVS, CDR2 FNYEAQ. DNA of the CDR3: TGTGCCAGCAGCCTCCCCCTCAGCTCCTACAATGAGCAGTTCTTC. Its translation is CASSLPLSSYNEQFF.

In DNA, the CDR3 is TGTGCCAGCAGTCTAGACACCGGGGAGCTGTTTTTT. Translated: CASSLDTGELFF. The V gene is TRBV27, the J gene TRBJ2-2; D is uncertain. Germline V gene data show CDR1 as MNHEY and CDR2 as SMNVEV (reference sequence). CDR3 size: 12 residues. The germline V and J ends were trimmed by 5 bases and 3 bases, with 4 bases remaining between them.

This chain connects TRBV19 to TRBJ2-3; the match to TRBD1 covers 9 bases. The germline CDR1 and CDR2 sequences are LNHDA and SQIVND (reference sequence). The CDR3 extends over 15 amino acids. The V segment lost 6 bases and the J segment 3 bases; nucleotides outside the gene matches: 7. The CDR3 loop is CASSPGQGVTDTQYF. CDR3 coding DNA: TGTGCCAGTAGCCCGGGACAGGGAGTAACAGATACGCAGTATTTT.

The chain has TRBV27 and TRBJ2-7, with D tentatively TRBD1 (6 bases). The CDR3 spans 14 residues. From germline, CDR1 is MNHEY and CDR2 SMNVEV (reference sequence). V was cut by 6 bases and J by 2 bases, with 14 bases left in between. The CDR3 region has the DNA TGTGCCAGCAGACAGGGCCTAACAGCCTACGAGCAGTACTTC. This codes for CASRQGLTAYEQYF.

This clone was counted a single time. The rearrangement uses TRBV5-1 and TRBJ2-3, with 11 bases that match TRBD2. The CDR3 runs 15 residues. V shed 4 bases and J 4 bases; nucleotides not matched to a gene: 5. Germline-derived CDR1 and CDR2 are SGHRS and YFSETQ. CDR3 coding DNA: TGCGCCAGCAGCGTTAGCGGGGGGGCGGCAGATACGCAGTATTTT. Amino acids: CASSVSGGAADTQYF. Together with reference TRBV5-1 and TRBJ2-3, the CDR3 gives the full variable domain: KAGVTQTPRYLIKTRGQQVTLSCSPISGHRSVSWYQQTPGQGLQFLFEYFSETQRNKGNFPGRFSGRQFSNSRSEMNVSTLELGDSALYLCASSVSGGAADTQYFGPGTRLTVL.

The chain couples TRBV27 to TRBJ2-3; 9 positions match TRBD2. The junction had 17 bases not matched to a gene; V was cut back by 4 bases and J by 6 bases. Germline CDR1 and CDR2: MNHEY and SMNVEV (reference sequence). The length of the CDR3 is 18 residues. DNA for the CDR3: TGTGCCAGCAGTTGGAGGTCTAGCGGGACCCTTTACTCGGATACGCAGTATTTT. Encoded protein: CASSWRSSGTLYSDTQYF.

This clone came up once. The V gene is TRBV3-1 (or the pseudogene TRBV3-2), the J gene TRBJ2-1, with 8 bases fitting TRBD1. CDR3 size: 13 residues. CDR1 is LGHDT, CDR2 YNNKEL, per germline (reference sequence). The junction had 6 bases not matched to a gene; V was cut back by 6 bases and J by 8 bases. The CDR3 bases are TGTGCCAGCAGTCGTGACAGGGGTCATGAGCAGTTCTTC. It translates to CASSRDRGHEQFF.

The chain recombines TRBV5-4 with TRBJ2-3; TRBD1 matches at 10 bases. CDR3 length: 13 amino acids. Germline-derived CDR1 and CDR2 are SGHNT and YYREEE (reference sequence). After removal of 4 bases from V and 6 bases from J, the junction contained 2 bases not matched to a gene. CDR3 bases: TGTGCCAGCAGCATGGACAGGGGGGATACGCAGTATTTT. Translating gives CASSMDRGDTQYF.

The chain joins TRBV7-9 to TRBJ2-5; possibly TRBD1 for D (5 bases). V was cut by 1 base and J by 2 bases, with 14 bases left in between. The CDR3 spans 16 residues. Germline CDR1 SEHNR, CDR2 FQNEAQ (reference sequence). CDR3 nucleotides: TGTGCCAGCAGCTTAGGGTCGGCAGGGCAGCAAGAGACCCAGTACTTC. Translated, it gives CASSLGSAGQQETQYF. Full variable domain (rest looked up from reference TRBV7-9 and TRBJ2-5): DTGVSQNPRHKITKRGQNVTFRCDPISEHNRLYWYRQTLGQGPEFLTYFQNEAQLEKSRLLSDRFSAERPKGSFSTLEIQRTEQGDSAMYLCASSLGSAGQQETQYFGPGTRLLVL.